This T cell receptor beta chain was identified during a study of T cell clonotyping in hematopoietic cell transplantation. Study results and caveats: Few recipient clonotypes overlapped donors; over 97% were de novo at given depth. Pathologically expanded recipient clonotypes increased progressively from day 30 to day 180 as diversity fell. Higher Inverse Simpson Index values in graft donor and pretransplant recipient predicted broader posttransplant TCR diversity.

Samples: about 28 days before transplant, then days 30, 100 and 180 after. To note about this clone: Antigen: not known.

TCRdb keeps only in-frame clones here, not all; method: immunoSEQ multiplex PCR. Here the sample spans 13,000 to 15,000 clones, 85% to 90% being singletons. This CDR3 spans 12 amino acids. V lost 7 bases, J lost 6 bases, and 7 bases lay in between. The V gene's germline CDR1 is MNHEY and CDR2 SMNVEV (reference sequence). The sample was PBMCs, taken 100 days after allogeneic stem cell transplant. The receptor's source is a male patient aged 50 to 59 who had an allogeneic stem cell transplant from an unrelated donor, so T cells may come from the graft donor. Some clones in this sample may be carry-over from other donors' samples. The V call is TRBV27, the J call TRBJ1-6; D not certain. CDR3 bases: TGTGCCAGCACCAGGCTTAATTCACCCCTCCACTTT. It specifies CASTRLNSPLHF.